The 6 T cell receptor beta chains below were found in one sample sequenced in a study of Ad26.COV2.S vaccination and SARS-CoV-2 variants. This sample's treatment: roughly 19 received Ad26.COV2.S at low or high dose, single or two shots; five or six received placebo; per-sample allocation not given. After the first vaccine or placebo injection, samples were drawn on day 63. Profiling relied on immunoSEQ multiplex PCR, and the TCRdb table lists in-frame clones only, not all of them. Here the sample spans about 680,000 clones, around 89% being singletons. The sequencing here drew on peripheral blood, taken in a trial of Ad26.COV2.S vaccine versus placebo. The source of these receptors is a person aged 18-60 years who received the Ad26.COV2.S COVID-19 vaccine or a placebo.

The chain combines TRBV19 with TRBJ2-2, with D maybe TRBD1 (7 bases). The CDR3 runs 16 residues. The germline V gene has CDR1 LNHDA and CDR2 SQIVND (reference sequence). Trimming removed 8 bases at V and 5 bases at J, with 21 bases between. This CDR3 is CASQDRRGPRTGELFF. The CDR3 coding sequence is TGTGCCAGTCAGGACAGGAGGGGACCTAGGACCGGGGAGCTGTTTTTT.

The genes are TRBV6-1 and TRBJ1-1; maybe TRBD1 (6 bases). V was trimmed by 3 bases and J by 3 bases, leaving 14 bases between them. The CDR3 length is 15 residues. Per germline, CDR1 MNHNS and CDR2 SASEGT. CDR3 bases: TGTGCCAGCAGTGACGGACAGAGATTTTACACTGAAGCTTTCTTT. Its protein product is CASSDGQRFYTEAFF.

The chain has TRBV10-3 and TRBJ2-5, with TRBD1 as a possible D gene (6 bases). Trimming removed 3 bases from V and 4 bases from J, with 15 bases in between. This CDR3 comprises 15 residues. Germline V lookup: CDR1 ENHRY, CDR2 SYGVKD. The CDR3 reads CAISESVGARETQYF. The CDR3 nucleotides are TGTGCCATCAGTGAATCGGTGGGGGCGCGAGAGACCCAGTACTTC.

The chain uses TRBV7-8 and TRBJ2-7; the match to TRBD1 covers 9 bases. The CDR3 spans 18 residues. The V and J ends lost 4 bases and 1 base, in that order; junction bases with no gene match: 14. Germline V gives CDR1 SGHVS, CDR2 FQNEAQ. The chain's CDR3 is CASSSRDAGTGISYEQYF. CDR3 DNA sequence: TGTGCCAGCAGCTCACGAGATGCCGGGACAGGGATTTCCTACGAGCAGTACTTC.

J is TRBJ2-2 and V is TRBV6-5; TRBD1 might be the D (6 bases). Between the trimmed V and J ends, which lost 6 bases and 2 bases, there was a span of 13 bases. The CDR3 totals 15 residues. Germline CDR1 MNHEY, CDR2 SVGAGI. CDR3 amino acids: CASRPTGYNTGELFF. CDR3 sequence (DNA): TGTGCCAGCAGACCGACAGGATACAACACCGGGGAGCTGTTTTTT.

The V gene is TRBV27, the J gene TRBJ2-7; D is undetermined. Germline loops: CDR1 MNHEY, CDR2 SMNVEV (reference sequence). V was clipped by 4 bases and J by 7 bases, with 11 bases between them. This CDR3 spans 12 amino acids. CDR3 coding DNA: TGTGCCAGCAGTTCCATATCAGAGGAGCAGTACTTC. It yields the protein CASSSISEEQYF.